Listed below are T cell receptor beta chains from one sample, sequenced in a study of blood T cell repertoires in COVID-19. Here immunoSEQ multiplex PCR was the method, and the copy in TCRdb shows in-frame clones only, minus some. Seen here are about 260,000 clones, roughly 87% observed once, and the top ten hold 0.7%. The material sequenced was peripheral blood. Every receptor here comes from a human donor in a cohort sampled during active COVID-19. Both conserved end residues are part of each CDR3. Fields, in order: clone size, J gene, V gene, D gene, CDR3 protein, CDR3 DNA. A D gene is named only where the DNA matches it firmly. Clone size is stated in some rows and not others, as once, few, many or a class when expanded.

clone size: .
J gene: TRBJ2-1
V gene: TRBV19
D gene: .
CDR3 protein: CASGSGGLFDNEQFF
CDR3 DNA: TGTGCCAGTGGCAGTGGGGGACTCTTCGACAATGAGCAGTTCTTC

clone size: .
J gene: TRBJ1-1
V gene: TRBV4-3
D gene: .
CDR3 protein: CASSQDLSSNTEAFF
CDR3 DNA: TGCGCCAGCAGCCAAGATTTAAGCTCTAACACTGAAGCTTTCTTT

clone size: once
J gene: TRBJ2-2
V gene: TRBV19
D gene: .
CDR3 protein: CASSIVGGTGELFF
CDR3 DNA: TGTGCCAGTAGTATTGTAGGAGGCACCGGGGAGCTGTTTTTT

clone size: .
J gene: TRBJ2-7
V gene: TRBV27
D gene: .
CDR3 protein: CSSGYHEQYF
CDR3 DNA: TGTTCATCAGGGTACCACGAGCAGTACTTC

clone size: few
J gene: TRBJ2-5
V gene: TRBV3-1/TRBV3-2
D gene: TRBD2
CDR3 protein: CASSPTSGEQETQYF
CDR3 DNA: TGTGCCAGCAGCCCGACTAGCGGGGAGCAAGAGACCCAGTACTTC

clone size: .
J gene: TRBJ1-5
V gene: TRBV6-5
D gene: .
CDR3 protein: CASRIGTKSNQPQHF
CDR3 DNA: TGTGCCAGCAGAATCGGGACAAAAAGCAATCAGCCCCAGCATTTT

clone size: .
J gene: TRBJ2-3
V gene: TRBV5-4
D gene: .
CDR3 protein: CASSLATSTDTQYF
CDR3 DNA: TGTGCCAGCAGCCTCGCAACTAGCACAGATACGCAGTATTTT

clone size: .
J gene: TRBJ1-2
V gene: TRBV19
D gene: .
CDR3 protein: CATIEDGLYGYTF
CDR3 DNA: TGTGCCACGATCGAGGACGGACTCTATGGCTACACCTTC

clone size: .
J gene: TRBJ1-5
V gene: TRBV30
D gene: .
CDR3 protein: CAWSLDRLNQPQHF
CDR3 DNA: TGTGCCTGGAGTCTGGACAGACTTAATCAGCCCCAGCATTTT

clone size: few
J gene: TRBJ2-7
V gene: TRBV27
D gene: TRBD1
CDR3 protein: CASGGTGSYEQYF
CDR3 DNA: TGTGCCAGCGGGGGGACAGGGTCCTACGAGCAGTACTTC

clone size: .
J gene: TRBJ2-5
V gene: TRBV20-1
D gene: .
CDR3 protein: CSASRRETQYF
CDR3 DNA: TGCAGTGCTAGCCGTCGGGAGACCCAGTACTTC

clone size: .
J gene: TRBJ1-5
V gene: TRBV27
D gene: TRBD1
CDR3 protein: CASSLSLGQGNQPQHF
CDR3 DNA: TGTGCCAGCAGTTTATCGCTGGGACAGGGGAATCAGCCCCAGCATTTT

clone size: .
J gene: TRBJ2-7
V gene: TRBV5-1
D gene: .
CDR3 protein: CASSLEGRGPLPYEQYF
CDR3 DNA: TGCGCCAGCAGCTTGGAAGGGAGAGGTCCCCTCCCCTACGAGCAGTACTTC

clone size: .
J gene: TRBJ2-7
V gene: TRBV5-4
D gene: TRBD1
CDR3 protein: CASREQGAVSYEQYF
CDR3 DNA: TGTGCCAGCAGGGAACAGGGGGCAGTATCCTACGAGCAGTACTTC

clone size: .
J gene: TRBJ2-1
V gene: TRBV19
D gene: TRBD1
CDR3 protein: CASTRSGQGLLEQFF
CDR3 DNA: TGTGCCAGTACCCGATCGGGACAGGGTCTTTTAGAGCAGTTCTTC

clone size: few
J gene: TRBJ1-1
V gene: TRBV30
D gene: .
CDR3 protein: CAWSVPGIAEAFF
CDR3 DNA: TGTGCCTGGAGTGTACCAGGGATTGCTGAAGCTTTCTTT

clone size: .
J gene: TRBJ1-1
V gene: TRBV20-1
D gene: TRBD1
CDR3 protein: CSASQGAKAFF
CDR3 DNA: TGCAGTGCTAGTCAGGGGGCCAAAGCTTTCTTT

clone size: .
J gene: TRBJ2-5
V gene: TRBV10-3
D gene: TRBD2
CDR3 protein: CAISDAGTSAQETQYF
CDR3 DNA: TGTGCCATCAGTGACGCCGGGACTAGCGCCCAAGAGACCCAGTACTTC

clone size: .
J gene: TRBJ1-2
V gene: TRBV6-5
D gene: .
CDR3 protein: CASSYSSGRGNYGYTF
CDR3 DNA: TGTGCCAGCAGTTACTCGAGTGGAAGGGGGAACTATGGCTACACCTTC

clone size: .
J gene: TRBJ2-2
V gene: TRBV9
D gene: .
CDR3 protein: CASSPRGARGGDTGELFF
CDR3 DNA: TGTGCCAGCAGCCCCCGGGGGGCGAGAGGTGGAGACACCGGGGAGCTGTTTTTT

clone size: .
J gene: TRBJ2-7
V gene: TRBV10-3
D gene: .
CDR3 protein: CAISDAAGQTHLGPYEQYF
CDR3 DNA: TGTGCCATCAGTGATGCGGCAGGACAGACACATCTCGGCCCCTACGAGCAGTACTTC

clone size: .
J gene: TRBJ2-7
V gene: TRBV7-9
D gene: TRBD1
CDR3 protein: CASSPRVGQGIYEQYF
CDR3 DNA: TGTGCCAGCAGCCCCCGAGTGGGACAGGGTATCTACGAGCAGTACTTC

clone size: once
J gene: TRBJ2-1
V gene: TRBV13
D gene: .
CDR3 protein: CASTLWRELSYNEQFF
CDR3 DNA: TGTGCCAGCACCCTGTGGAGAGAGCTTTCCTACAATGAGCAGTTCTTC

clone size: .
J gene: TRBJ2-6
V gene: TRBV18
D gene: .
CDR3 protein: CASSPEKFGVGANVLTF
CDR3 DNA: TGTGCCAGCTCACCCGAGAAGTTCGGGGTTGGGGCCAACGTCCTGACTTTC

clone size: .
J gene: TRBJ1-1
V gene: TRBV5-1
D gene: TRBD1
CDR3 protein: CASSLEGQGADEAFF
CDR3 DNA: TGCGCCAGCAGCCTGGAGGGACAGGGGGCCGATGAAGCTTTCTTT